This T cell receptor beta chain was profiled in a study of cytotoxic CD8 clonotypes in ibrutinib-treated CLL. The study's findings and limits: Progressing and sustained-remission patients had different sampling times. Public clonotypes were rare and shrank or held steady on treatment.

In the case of this clone: Its antigen is undetermined.

Assay: immunoSEQ multiplex PCR; the TCRdb copy retains only in-frame clones and omits some. The sample holds more than 200,000 clones, more than 70% seen once. This CDR3 spans 15 amino acids. CDR1 MGHRA and CDR2 YSYEKL come from the germline V gene. Trimming took 2 bases from V and 0 from J, leaving 5 bases between them. This material consisted of PBMCs, taken after 12 months of ibrutinib treatment. The chain uses TRBV4-1 and TRBJ2-6; the D is unclear. The source of this sequence is a human donor with chronic lymphocytic leukemia. CDR3 sequence: CASSQLHSGANVLTF. CDR3 nucleotides: TGCGCCAGCAGCCAACTCCACTCTGGGGCCAACGTCCTGACTTTC.